This entry concerns a single TCR beta chain. Its matching antigen is unknown. Looked up from germline, CDR1 is MNHEY and CDR2 is SMNVEV (reference sequence). The CDR3 is 16 amino acids. The V gene end was trimmed by 6 bases and the J gene end by 4 bases; junction bases not matched to a gene: 10. 13 Jbeta primers and 60 Vbeta primers were used for the PCR. Only in-frame clones appear in the TCRdb table, and some are missing; sequencing was by immunoSEQ multiplex PCR. Of around 220,000 clones listed, approximately 80% were seen once; the top ten hold approximately 0.22%. This specimen belongs to a study of cytomegalovirus exposure and HLA in healthy donors. Overall study findings and caveats: In a later analysis, an Asian-associated ancestry cluster reportedly showed fewer N-insertions than the 666-donor mean. Published work reported that the classifier diagnosed cytomegalovirus status with high specificity and sensitivity.

Sequencing was carried out using PBMCs. The chain carries TRBV27 and TRBJ2-2; 8 nucleotides agree with TRBD1. The TCR originated in a girl under 10 years old in good health and CMV-seronegative. This CDR3 reads CASSPLPTGATGELFF. The CDR3 nucleotides read TGTGCCAGCAGCCCTCTGCCGACAGGGGCCACCGGGGAGCTGTTTTTT.